The clone carrying this T cell receptor beta chain was recorded many times. MiXCR, applied by TCRdb to the RT-PCR reads, yields one record per CDR3 protein. The data contain hundreds of thousands of distinct CDR3 sequences, around 15% of them singletons. The sample is drawn from a study of response to subunit inactivated influenza vaccine. Deletions cut 1 base from V and 4 bases from J, with 12 bases between. CDR3 length: 16 amino acids. Germline lookup yields CDR1 SGHKS and CDR2 YYEKEE (reference sequence). This sequence originates from a man aged 50-60 years who received an inactivated influenza vaccine. V is TRBV5-5 and J is TRBJ2-6; no clear D. The sequences come from PBMCs from blood, collected roughly 2 weeks before vaccination. The DNA for the CDR3 is TGTGCCAGCAGCTTGTCAAATCGGGCGGGGGCCAACGTCCTGACTTTC. Its protein product is CASSLSNRAGANVLTF.